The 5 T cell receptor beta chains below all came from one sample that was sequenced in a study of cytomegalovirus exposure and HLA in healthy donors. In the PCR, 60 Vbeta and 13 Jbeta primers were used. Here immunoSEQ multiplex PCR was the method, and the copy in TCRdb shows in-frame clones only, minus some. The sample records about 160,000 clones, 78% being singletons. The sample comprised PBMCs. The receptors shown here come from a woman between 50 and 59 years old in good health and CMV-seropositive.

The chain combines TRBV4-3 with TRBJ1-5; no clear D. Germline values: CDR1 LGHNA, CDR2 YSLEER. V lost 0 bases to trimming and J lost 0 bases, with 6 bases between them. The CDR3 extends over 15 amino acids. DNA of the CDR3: TGCGCCAGCAGCCAAGAACAGTATAGCAATCAGCCCCAGCATTTT. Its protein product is CASSQEQYSNQPQHF.

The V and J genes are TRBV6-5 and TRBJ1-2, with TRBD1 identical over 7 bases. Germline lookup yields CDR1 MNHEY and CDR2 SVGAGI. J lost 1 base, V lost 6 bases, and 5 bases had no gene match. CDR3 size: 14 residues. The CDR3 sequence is CASSQGQINYGYTF. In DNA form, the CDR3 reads TGTGCCAGCAGCCAGGGACAGATTAACTATGGCTACACCTTC.

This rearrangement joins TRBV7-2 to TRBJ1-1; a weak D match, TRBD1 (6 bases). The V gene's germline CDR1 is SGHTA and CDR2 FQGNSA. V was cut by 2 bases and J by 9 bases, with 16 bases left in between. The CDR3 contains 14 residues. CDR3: CASSLRGGATQAFF. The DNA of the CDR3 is TGTGCCAGCAGCTTAAGGGGGGGGGCTACGCAAGCTTTCTTT.

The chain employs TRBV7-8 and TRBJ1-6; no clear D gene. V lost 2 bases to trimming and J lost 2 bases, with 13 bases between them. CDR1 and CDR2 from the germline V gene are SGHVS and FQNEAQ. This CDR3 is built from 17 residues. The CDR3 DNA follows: TGTGCCAGCAGCTTATTGGCAGAGCGCGCCTATAATTCACCCCTCCACTTT. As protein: CASSLLAERAYNSPLHF.

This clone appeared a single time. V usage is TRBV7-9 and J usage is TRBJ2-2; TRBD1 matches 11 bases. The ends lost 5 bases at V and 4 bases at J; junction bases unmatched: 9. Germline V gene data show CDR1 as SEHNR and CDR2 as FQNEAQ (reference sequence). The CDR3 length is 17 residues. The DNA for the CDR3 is TGTGCCAGCAGCACCGGACAGGGGGCTATCAGCACCGGGGAGCTGTTTTTT. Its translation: CASSTGQGAISTGELFF.